These T cell receptor beta chains were read from a single sample in a study of cytomegalovirus exposure and HLA in healthy donors. Method: immunoSEQ multiplex PCR; TCRdb's copy keeps in-frame clones and lacks some. The sample yields about 110,000 clones, about 90% seen once. The sequencing input was PBMCs. Receptors were obtained from a woman aged 18-29 years in good health and CMV-seronegative. Each CDR3 is given with its conserved first and last residue. The D gene is left open where the match is weak. For some rows the clone size is stated as once, few or many, or as a class when expanded; others skip it.

v_gene	abundance	d_gene	j_gene	CDR3aa	CDR3nt
TRBV30	NA	TRBD2	TRBJ2-7	CAWSVGTSEVYEQYF	TGTGCCTGGAGTGTAGGGACTAGCGAGGTCTACGAGCAGTACTTC
TRBV30	NA	TRBD2	TRBJ2-5	CAWSPTGGAQETQYF	TGTGCCTGGTCTCCCACGGGAGGGGCCCAAGAGACCCAGTACTTC
TRBV7-9	NA	NA	TRBJ1-3	CASSRQGNTIYF	TGTGCCAGCAGCCGACAGGGAAACACCATATATTTT
TRBV7-3	NA	TRBD1	TRBJ2-7	CASSWYRGGEQYF	TGTGCCAGCAGCTGGTACAGGGGTGGGGAGCAGTACTTC
TRBV13	NA	NA	TRBJ2-1	CASSLPEVDEQFF	TGTGCCAGCAGCTTACCAGAGGTAGATGAGCAGTTCTTC
TRBV2	NA	NA	TRBJ1-1	CASSMGSRAESFF	TGTGCCAGCAGTATGGGGTCCAGGGCCGAATCTTTCTTT
TRBV5-1	NA	TRBD1	TRBJ2-4	CASSLARDRGDIQYF	TGCGCCAGCAGCTTGGCCCGGGACAGAGGAGACATTCAGTACTTC
TRBV7-9	NA	NA	TRBJ1-4	CASSPLSLPGEKLFF	TGTGCCAGCAGCCCTCTATCCTTGCCAGGTGAAAAACTGTTTTTT
TRBV6-1	NA	NA	TRBJ1-1	CASSEGWGGGGRAFF	TGTGCCAGCAGTGAAGGATGGGGGGGCGGCGGTAGGGCTTTCTTT
TRBV30	NA	NA	TRBJ1-2	CAWSSGARGYTF	TGTGCCTGGAGTTCAGGGGCGCGAGGCTACACCTTC
TRBV28	NA	NA	TRBJ1-2	CASSLLRSGYTF	TGTGCCAGCAGTTTATTACGGTCCGGCTACACCTTC
TRBV5-4	NA	TRBD2	TRBJ2-5	CASSAGGDGGVQETQYF	TGTGCCAGCAGCGCCGGGGGTGACGGGGGGGTCCAAGAGACCCAGTACTTC
TRBV30	NA	NA	TRBJ2-3	CAWRTGRGRYYTDTQYF	TGTGCCTGGAGGACAGGACGGGGCAGATACTACACAGATACGCAGTATTTT
TRBV29-1	once	TRBD2	TRBJ2-7	CSVLAGGNYEQYF	TGCAGCGTCCTAGCGGGAGGGAACTACGAGCAGTACTTC
TRBV18	NA	TRBD1	TRBJ2-7	CASSRPGGSSYEQYF	TGTGCCAGCTCACGACCAGGGGGCTCAAGCTACGAGCAGTACTTC
TRBV18	NA	NA	TRBJ1-2	CASSDSQNYGYTF	TGTGCCAGCTCAGACAGCCAAAACTATGGCTACACCTTC
TRBV28	NA	NA	TRBJ1-1	CASSLYGGGSVEAFF	TGTGCCAGCAGTTTATACGGCGGGGGCTCTGTTGAAGCTTTCTTT
TRBV5-4	NA	NA	TRBJ1-5	CASSPYPGHPGRNQPQHF	TGTGCCAGCAGTCCGTACCCGGGACACCCAGGGCGAAATCAGCCCCAGCATTTT
TRBV29-1	once	NA	TRBJ1-1	CSGNLGGRDTEAFF	TGCAGCGGCAACTTAGGTGGGCGCGACACTGAAGCTTTCTTT
TRBV4-2	NA	NA	TRBJ2-3	CASSADTQYF	TGTGCCAGCTCGGCAGATACGCAGTATTTT
TRBV7-2	NA	NA	TRBJ1-4	CASSLGAGGEKLFF	TGTGCCAGCAGCTTAGGGGCGGGGGGAGAAAAACTGTTTTTT
TRBV29-1	NA	NA	TRBJ2-2	CSVELERDTGELFF	TGCAGCGTTGAACTAGAACGGGACACCGGGGAGCTGTTTTTT